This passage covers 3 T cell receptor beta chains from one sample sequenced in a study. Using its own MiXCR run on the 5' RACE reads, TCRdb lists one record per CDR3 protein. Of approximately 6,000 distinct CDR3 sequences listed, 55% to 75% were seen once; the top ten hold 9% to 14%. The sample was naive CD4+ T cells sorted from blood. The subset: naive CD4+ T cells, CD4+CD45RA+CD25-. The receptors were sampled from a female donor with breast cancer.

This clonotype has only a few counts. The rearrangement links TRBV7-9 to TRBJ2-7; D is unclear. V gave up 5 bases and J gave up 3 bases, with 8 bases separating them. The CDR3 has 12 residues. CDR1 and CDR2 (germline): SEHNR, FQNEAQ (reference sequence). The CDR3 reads CASSPVRYEQYF. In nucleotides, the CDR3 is TGTGCCAGCAGCCCAGTCCGCTACGAGCAGTACTTC. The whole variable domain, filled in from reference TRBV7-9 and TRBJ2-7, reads DTGVSQNPRHKITKRGQNVTFRCDPISEHNRLYWYRQTLGQGPEFLTYFQNEAQLEKSRLLSDRFSAERPKGSFSTLEIQRTEQGDSAMYLCASSPVRYEQYFGPGTRLTVT.

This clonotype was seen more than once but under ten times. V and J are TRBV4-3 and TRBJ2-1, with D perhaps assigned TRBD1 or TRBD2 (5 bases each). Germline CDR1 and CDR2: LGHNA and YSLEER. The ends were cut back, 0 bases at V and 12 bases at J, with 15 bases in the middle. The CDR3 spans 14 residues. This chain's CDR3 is CASSQESGTSTQFF. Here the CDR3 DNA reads TGCGCCAGCAGCCAAGAATCTGGGACGTCGACGCAGTTCTTC.

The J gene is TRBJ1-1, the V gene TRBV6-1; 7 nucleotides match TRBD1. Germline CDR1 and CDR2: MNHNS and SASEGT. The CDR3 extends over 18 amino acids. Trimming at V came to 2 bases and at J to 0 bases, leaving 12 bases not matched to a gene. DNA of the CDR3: TGTGCCAGCAGTGAAAGGGGCGTAGGGACAGCCTTGAACACTGAAGCTTTCTTT. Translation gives CASSERGVGTALNTEAFF.